A single sample gave rise to the 5 T cell receptor beta chains below, sequenced in a study of T cells in Graves' hyperthyroidism and ophthalmopathy. What was amplified from RNA transcripts were TCR beta CDR3 regions. First-round RT-PCR of the TCR CDR3 relied on the HTBI primer set. TCRdb called the multiplex PCR reads again in MiXCR, with one record for every CDR3 protein. The table has around 56,000 distinct CDR3 sequences, approximately 57% seen once; the top ten hold approximately 3.6%. The source material was blood. The origin of the receptors is a woman aged 55-69 years with Graves' ophthalmopathy.

The V and J genes are TRBV20-1 and TRBJ1-6, with D unresolved. The CDR3 is 20 residues long. V was clipped by 1 base and J by 11 bases, with 33 bases between them. Germline V gene sequence: CDR1 DFQATT, CDR2 SNEGSKA (reference sequence). CDR3 sequence reads: CSARVPTSGVGGENRTPLHF. CDR3 coding DNA: TGCAGTGCTAGAGTACCGACTAGCGGGGTGGGCGGGGAAAATCGAACACCCCTCCACTTT.

Many counts were recorded for this clonotype. The CDR3 DNA sequence: TGTGCCAGCAGCCAATTGATGCAGTCTGGGGCCAACGTCCTGACTTTC. It yields the protein CASSQLMQSGANVLTF. The genes are TRBV4-2 and TRBJ2-6; D remains unclear. V dropped 2 bases and J dropped 1 base, with 9 bases sitting between them. Germline V CDR1 and CDR2: LGHNA, YNFKEQ. CDR3 length: 16 residues.

This chain connects TRBV11-2 to TRBJ1-2; a weak D match, TRBD1 (5 bases). Looked up from germline, CDR1 is SGHAT and CDR2 is FQNNGV. Trimming removed 5 bases at V and 6 bases at J, with 10 bases between. The CDR3 contains 12 residues. CDR3: CASSPGSNGYTF. The DNA for the CDR3 is TGTGCCAGCAGCCCAGGGTCAAATGGCTACACCTTC.

As for this clonotype: A junction end diverges from the germline sequence, so it may reflect a read error. The chain uses TRBV4-1 and TRBJ2-7; D tentatively fits TRBD1 or TRBD2 (6 bases each). Germline CDR1 MGHRA, CDR2 YSYEKL. CDR3 length equals 14 residues. This chain's CDR3 is CASSRLGGSNEQYF. DNA for the CDR3: TGCGCCAGCAGCCGCCTCGGGGGCTCCAACGAGCAGTACTTC.

This clonotype is judged medium-sized. V and J are TRBV29-1 and TRBJ1-2, with 9 bases matching TRBD1. The V and J ends lost 1 base and 4 bases, in that order; junction bases with no gene match: 7. The V gene's germline CDR1 is SQVTM and CDR2 ANQGSEA. The CDR3 runs 15 residues. The CDR3 coding sequence is TGCAGCGTTGAAGGAGGACAGGGGAGTAGCTATGGCTACACCTTC. It codes for CSVEGGQGSSYGYTF.